This T cell receptor (beta chain) is from a study of blood T cells in healthy people across ages. Notes on the study in general: More naive CD4+ cells and higher diversity marked long-lived donors relative to aged donors.

As regards this clonotype: The antigen remains unidentified.

Whenever a sample was processed, at least 6.5 million PBMCs were isolated. Each sample provided at least 5.5 micrograms of extracted total RNA. With a J-beta primer mix and a sample-barcoded 5' primer, a second PCR ran 7 to 11 cycles. TCRdb analysed the 5' RACE reads with MiXCR anew, one entry per CDR3 protein. In the table there are 1 million to 1.2 million distinct CDR3 sequences, 35% to 40% of which are singletons. The TCR sequence derives from a man between 18 and 29 years old in good health. What was sequenced was blood.

For the CDR3, the DNA is TGTGCCAGCAGCTCCCGGGGACTAGGCCTCAATGAGCAGTTCTTC. Translating gives CASSSRGLGLNEQFF. This chain joins TRBV7-9 and TRBJ2-1; 8 bases are shared with TRBD2. CDR3 length equals 15 residues. V trimming: 4 bases; J trimming: 6 bases; junction bases outside the gene matches: 8. Germline loops: CDR1 SEHNR, CDR2 FQNEAQ (reference sequence).